One and the same sample provided the 30 T cell receptor beta chains below, sequenced in a study of T-cell reconstitution after alpha-beta-depleted transplantation in children. Preparation of the TCRbeta library involved a method that used unique molecular identifiers. TCRdb ran MiXCR on the PCR reads and lists one entry per CDR3 protein. Of about 980,000 distinct CDR3 sequences listed, less than 30% are singletons. The specimen comprised PBMCs, mostly from graft donor cells, sampled 360 days after TCRalphabeta/CD19-depleted stem cell transplant. These receptors were taken from a boy under three years old who had a stem cell transplant for SCID, so the T cells may come from the graft donor.

The rearrangement joins TRBV12-3 or TRBV12-4 to TRBJ2-7, with TRBD1 matching 9 bases. J gave up 6 bases and V 6 bases, and 15 bases lay outside the gene matches. This CDR3 is 16 amino acids long. This chain's CDR3 is CASRPGTGLSYGEQYF. DNA of the CDR3: TGTGCCAGCAGACCCGGGACAGGGCTCAGTTACGGCGAGCAGTACTTC.

V is TRBV4-2 and J is TRBJ2-5, with D unclear. The ends were cut back, 3 bases at V and 6 bases at J, with 23 bases in the middle. This CDR3 comprises 17 residues. Per the germline V gene, CDR1 is LGHNA and CDR2 is YNFKEQ. CDR3 sequence reads: CASSQRHLELVPKTQYF. The CDR3, as DNA: TGTGCCAGCAGCCAGCGCCATCTAGAGTTGGTACCAAAGACCCAGTACTTC.

V and J are TRBV20-1 and TRBJ1-5; D remains ambiguous. V lost 1 base, J lost 0 bases, and 10 bases lay in between. The CDR3 is 15 amino acids. Germline loops: CDR1 DFQATT, CDR2 SNEGSKA (reference sequence). CDR3 in DNA: TGCAGTGCTAGAGTTAACGGGTTTAGCAATCAGCCCCAGCATTTT. This sequence encodes CSARVNGFSNQPQHF.

The sample holds a few counts of this clonotype. This chain uses TRBV7-9 with TRBJ2-5, with a weak D call TRBD2 (6 bases). V was pared by 1 base and J by 0 bases, with 12 bases between. The CDR3 loop spans 16 amino acids. Germline V gene lookup returns CDR1 SEHNR and CDR2 FQNEAQ (reference sequence). CDR3 region: CASSLDPGRDQETQYF. CDR3 sequence (DNA): TGTGCCAGCAGCTTAGATCCCGGGAGAGACCAAGAGACCCAGTACTTC.

This clonotype was detected a few times. The CDR3 DNA follows: TGTGCCAGCAGCGTAGGGGACAGGGCACTGGGGTATAATTCACCCCTCCACTTT. This encodes CASSVGDRALGYNSPLHF. The chain employs TRBV9 and TRBJ1-6, with 9 bases aligning to TRBD1. J gave up 4 bases and V 0 bases, and 8 bases lay outside the gene matches. Germline V CDR1 and CDR2: SGDLS, YYNGEE. The CDR3 contains 18 residues.

The CDR3 DNA reads as TGTGCCAGCAGTTACTCGTTGCGACACAGCACCGGGGAGCTGTTTTTT. This sequence encodes CASSYSLRHSTGELFF. The chain is built from TRBV6-5 and TRBJ2-2; D is unclear. Trimming cost V 0 bases and J 4 bases, with 12 bases left between them. Germline V gene lookup returns CDR1 MNHEY and CDR2 SVGAGI. The CDR3 sequence is 16 residues long.

V and J are TRBV12-3 or TRBV12-4 and TRBJ1-5, with D tentatively TRBD1 (5 bases). CDR3 size: 15 residues. With 2 bases removed from V and 2 bases from J, the gap between germline ends came to 10 bases. CDR3 protein: CASSLWGVGNQPQHF. The CDR3 bases are TGTGCCAGCAGTTTATGGGGGGTCGGCAATCAGCCCCAGCATTTT.

Only a few counts were recorded for this clonotype. The CDR3 sequence is CASSLALRDREHYGYTF. The CDR3 DNA reads TGTGCCAGCAGCTTAGCGCTGCGGGACAGGGAACACTATGGCTACACCTTC. The rearrangement uses TRBV7-9 and TRBJ1-2; 9 bases are a match to TRBD1. V gave up 0 bases and J gave up 3 bases; unmatched junction bases: 8. Germline CDR1 is SEHNR and CDR2 is FQNEAQ (reference sequence). There are 17 residues in the CDR3.

This clonotype has only a few counts. The chain is built from TRBV20-1 and TRBJ2-7; no clear D. CDR1 and CDR2 from the germline V gene are DFQATT and SNEGSKA (reference sequence). Trimming took 0 bases from V and 2 from J, leaving 17 bases between them. The CDR3 extends over 16 amino acids. CDR3 sequence (DNA): TGCAGTGCTAGAGATTTAGGGTACGGATTGCCCTACGAGCAGTACTTC. Amino acid sequence: CSARDLGYGLPYEQYF.

The chain joins TRBV6-1 to TRBJ2-7, with TRBD2 matching 7 bases. The V and J ends lost 10 bases and 1 base, in that order; junction bases with no gene match: 7. Per germline, CDR1 MNHNS and CDR2 SASEGT. The CDR3 loop spans 13 amino acids. The CDR3: CATWGGGSYEQYF. Here the CDR3 DNA reads TGTGCCACCTGGGGCGGGGGATCCTACGAGCAGTACTTC.

This clonotype turned up a few times. The chain carries TRBV24-1 and TRBJ2-5; no definite D call. This CDR3 has 15 amino acids. Germline loops: CDR1 KGHDR, CDR2 SFDVKD. Trimming stripped 5 bases from V and 1 base from J, with 13 bases between. In DNA, the CDR3 is TGTGCCACCAGTGCTTCTTTCGAGACCCAAGAGACCCAGTACTTC. Translation gives CATSASFETQETQYF.

V usage is TRBV5-1 and J usage is TRBJ1-2; D unclear. V was cut by 4 bases and J by 0 bases, with 16 bases left in between. This CDR3 is 16 amino acids long. Per germline, CDR1 SGHRS and CDR2 YFSETQ. DNA of the CDR3: TGCGCCAGCAGCCTCGGACGGACCCTTCCTAACTATGGCTACACCTTC. It codes for CASSLGRTLPNYGYTF.

This chain's CDR3 is CASSYLGSEAFF. The CDR3 nucleotides read TGTGCCAGCAGTTACCTAGGCTCTGAAGCTTTCTTT. J is TRBJ1-1 and V is TRBV28; D remains unclear. Germline V gene lookup returns CDR1 MDHEN and CDR2 SYDVKM. V was pared by 4 bases and J by 6 bases, with 9 bases between. The length of the CDR3 is 12 residues.

This clonotype occurred a few times. The chain links TRBV7-3 to TRBJ2-5; 9 nucleotides agree with TRBD2. Germline V gives CDR1 SGHTA, CDR2 FQGTGA. V lost 0 bases to trimming and J lost 5 bases; unmatched junction nucleotides: 10. This CDR3 has 17 amino acids. The CDR3 region has the DNA TGTGCCAGCAGCTTAACTAGCGGGGGCCTGGGTTTGGAGACCCAGTACTTC. Amino acids: CASSLTSGGLGLETQYF.

This clonotype was observed once. The CDR3 sequence is CSAFRTGIWNQPQHF. Here the CDR3 DNA reads TGCAGCGCTTTCCGTACAGGGATCTGGAATCAGCCCCAGCATTTT. The rearrangement links TRBV29-1 to TRBJ1-5; D might be TRBD1 (6 bases). Germline loops: CDR1 SQVTM, CDR2 ANQGSEA. CDR3 length: 15 amino acids. The ends were cut back, 7 bases at V and 4 bases at J, with 20 bases in the middle.

The chain employs TRBV20-1 and TRBJ1-2, with D possibly being TRBD1 (5 bases). The germline V gene encodes CDR1 DFQATT and CDR2 SNEGSKA (reference sequence). The CDR3 is made up of 13 amino acids. Trimming pared 3 bases from V and 1 base from J, leaving 9 bases between. The CDR3 DNA is TGCAGTGCTAGTGACAGCTTTAACTATGGCTACACCTTC. Protein: CSASDSFNYGYTF.

This clonotype occurred once. This rearrangement joins TRBV3-1 to TRBJ2-3, with 10 positions matching TRBD1. V lost 1 base, J lost 4 bases, and 5 bases stayed unmatched. Germline-derived CDR1 and CDR2 are LGHDT and YNNKEL (reference sequence). The CDR3 runs 16 residues. CDR3 nucleotides: TGTGCCAGCAGCCAAGGGACGACAGGGGGCTCAGATACGCAGTATTTT. Protein sequence: CASSQGTTGGSDTQYF.

This clonotype was found a few times. The chain combines TRBV20-1 with TRBJ1-1, with D possibly matching TRBD1 (5 bases). V dropped 1 base and J dropped 5 bases, with 11 bases sitting between them. The CDR3 is 13 amino acids. CDR1 is DFQATT and CDR2 is SNEGSKA in the germline V gene (reference sequence). CDR3 bases: TGCAGTGCTAGAGGGGACCTGCGGACTGAAGCTTTCTTT. Amino acids: CSARGDLRTEAFF.

The chain links TRBV7-2 to TRBJ1-4; TRBD1 aligns across 7 bases. The V and J ends lost 5 bases and 6 bases, in that order; junction bases with no gene match: 9. This CDR3 region has 15 residues. Germline values: CDR1 SGHTA, CDR2 FQGNSA. CDR3 region: CASSLRQGWDEKLFF. The CDR3 DNA sequence: TGTGCCAGCAGCCTTCGACAGGGTTGGGATGAAAAACTGTTTTTT.

This clonotype was picked up one time. The chain employs TRBV28 and TRBJ2-4; D is ambiguous. Trimming removed 2 bases from V and 1 base from J, with 9 bases in between. CDR1 MDHEN and CDR2 SYDVKM come from the germline V gene. The length of the CDR3 is 15 residues. Here the CDR3 reads CASSLRGSAKNIQYF. DNA of the CDR3: TGTGCCAGCAGTTTACGCGGTAGTGCCAAAAACATTCAGTACTTC.

This rearrangement joins TRBV20-1 to TRBJ2-3, with 9 nucleotides matching TRBD2. This CDR3 spans 14 amino acids. CDR1 DFQATT and CDR2 SNEGSKA come from the germline V gene (reference sequence). J lost 5 bases, V lost 4 bases, and 7 bases had no gene match. The CDR3 coding sequence is TGCAGTGCTATACGCCTAGCGGGGAGAGATACGCAGTATTTT. This codes for CSAIRLAGRDTQYF.

The chain has TRBV7-2 and TRBJ2-3, with 8 bases matching TRBD2. Germline V gene data show CDR1 as SGHTA and CDR2 as FQGNSA. This CDR3 spans 14 amino acids. The junction had 11 bases not matched to a gene; V was cut back by 6 bases and J by 9 bases. CDR3 residues: CASSLIGGDQTQYF. CDR3 DNA: TGTGCCAGCAGTCTAATCGGGGGGGACCAAACGCAGTATTTT.

This clonotype was seen at least ten times. The V call is TRBV28, the J call TRBJ2-2; D is ambiguous. V gave up 4 bases and J gave up 7 bases, with 13 bases separating them. Germline-derived CDR1 and CDR2 are MDHEN and SYDVKM. The CDR3 is 14 residues long. DNA for the CDR3: TGTGCCAGCAGTTACGAGATGGACGGCGGGGAGCTGTTTTTT. Translated, it gives CASSYEMDGGELFF.

This chain uses TRBV6-5 with TRBJ1-1; tentatively, D is TRBD1 (6 bases). Germline-derived CDR1 and CDR2 are MNHEY and SVGAGI. The CDR3 spans 15 residues. Trimming shortened V by 3 bases and J by 4 bases, and 15 bases separated the two germline ends. This CDR3 reads CASSYNRVSSTEAFF. The CDR3 region has the DNA TGTGCCAGCAGTTATAACAGGGTTTCGAGCACTGAAGCTTTCTTT.

Worth noting for this clonotype: One end of the junction does not line up with germline, which may come from a read error. The J gene is TRBJ1-1, the V gene TRBV12-3 or TRBV12-4; D remains ambiguous. CDR3 length: 13 amino acids. CDR3 DNA: TGTGCCAGCAGTTTAGCGGCAGGCCAGGCAGGCGGATTT. As protein: CASSLAAGQAGGF.

The chain couples TRBV13 to TRBJ2-3; D is unclear. Germline CDR1 reads PRHDT; CDR2 reads FYEKMQ (reference sequence). Trimming shortened V by 0 bases and J by 0 bases, and 13 bases separated the two germline ends. This CDR3 contains 17 residues. The DNA of the CDR3 is TGTGCCAGCAGCTTAGGGGTTGCGGTCTTGAGCACAGATACGCAGTATTTT. Protein sequence: CASSLGVAVLSTDTQYF.

This chain connects TRBV15 to TRBJ2-5; D gene uncertain. Per germline, CDR1 LNHNV and CDR2 YYDKDF (reference sequence). Trimming took 1 base from V and 7 from J, leaving 10 bases between them. The CDR3 totals 13 residues. The CDR3 nucleotides are TGTGCCACCAGCAGAGCAACGACGGGGACCCAGTACTTC. Translated: CATSRATTGTQYF.

The chain uses TRBV4-3 and TRBJ2-5, with TRBD2 as a possible D gene (5 bases). The CDR3 totals 15 residues. Germline V lookup: CDR1 LGHNA, CDR2 YSLEER. V lost 3 bases, J lost 7 bases, and 18 bases lay in between. In DNA, the CDR3 is TGCGCCAGCAGCCAGAGGGTATCCAGTCTGGCGACCCAGTACTTC. Translation: CASSQRVSSLATQYF.

The V and J genes are TRBV10-3 and TRBJ2-7; 9 bases map to TRBD1. V lost 6 bases and J lost 0; bases outside the gene matches: 6. Germline CDR1 is ENHRY and CDR2 is SYGVKD. There are 15 residues in the CDR3. The CDR3, as DNA: TGTGCCATCAGACCTGGACAGGGGATCTCCTACGAGCAGTACTTC. It yields the protein CAIRPGQGISYEQYF.

This clonotype showed up just a few times. At one end, the junction sequence differs from germline, possibly due to a read error. The chain links TRBV7-2 to TRBJ2-3, with 9 bases that match TRBD2. The CDR3 covers 15 residues. CDR1 and CDR2 from the germline V gene are SGHTA and FQGNSA. CDR3 amino acids: CASSLAGQGLDTQYF. In nucleotides, the CDR3 is TGTGCCAGCAGCCTAGCGGGGCAGGGTTTGGATACGCAGTATTTT.